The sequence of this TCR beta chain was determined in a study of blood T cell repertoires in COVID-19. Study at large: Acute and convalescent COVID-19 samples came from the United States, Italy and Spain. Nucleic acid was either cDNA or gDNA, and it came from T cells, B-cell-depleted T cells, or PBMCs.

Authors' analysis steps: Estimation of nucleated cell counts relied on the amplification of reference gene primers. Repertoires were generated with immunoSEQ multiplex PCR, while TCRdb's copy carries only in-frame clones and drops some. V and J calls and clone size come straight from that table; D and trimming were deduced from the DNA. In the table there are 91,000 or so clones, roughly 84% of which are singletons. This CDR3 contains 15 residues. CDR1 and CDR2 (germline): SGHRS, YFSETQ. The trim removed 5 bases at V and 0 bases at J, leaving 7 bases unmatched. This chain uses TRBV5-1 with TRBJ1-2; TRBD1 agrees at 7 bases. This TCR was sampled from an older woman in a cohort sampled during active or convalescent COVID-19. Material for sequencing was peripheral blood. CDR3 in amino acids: CASSLDRAANYGYTF. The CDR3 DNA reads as TGCGCCAGCAGTTTAGACAGGGCGGCTAACTATGGCTACACCTTC.